Following are 24 T cell receptor beta chains from one sample sequenced in a study of T cell responses to AZD1222 COVID-19 vaccine. Using immunoSEQ multiplex PCR, the repertoire was profiled, and TCRdb retains in-frame clones only, with some absent. Of about 88,000 clones in the sample, about 89% were seen once. Specimen: peripheral blood, collected on day 0 of AZD1222 vaccination. Every receptor here comes from an adult in good health.

The rearrangement uses TRBV7-9 and TRBJ1-6, with a weak D call TRBD1 (6 bases). V was cut by 6 bases and J by 10 bases, with 16 bases left in between. The CDR3 sequence is 14 residues long. The germline V gene encodes CDR1 SEHNR and CDR2 FQNEAQ (reference sequence). The CDR3 loop reads CASSRGQPESPLHF. For the CDR3, the DNA is TGTGCCAGCAGTAGAGGACAGCCGGAATCACCCCTCCACTTT.

The gene calls are TRBV13 and TRBJ2-7, with D perhaps TRBD2 (5 bases). CDR3 size: 12 residues. Germline V gene data show CDR1 as PRHDT and CDR2 as FYEKMQ (reference sequence). Trimming left V 6 bases short and J 3 bases short, with 9 bases between. The CDR3 DNA is TGTGCCAGCAGTTCGGGGTACTACGAGCAGTACTTC. Translation: CASSSGYYEQYF. The full variable domain, its missing parts supplied by reference TRBV13 and TRBJ2-7, is AAGVIQSPRHLIKEKRETATLKCYPIPRHDTVYWYQQGPGQDPQFLISFYEKMQSDKGSIPDRFSAQQFSDYHSELNMSSLELGDSALYFCASSSGYYEQYFGPGTRLTVT.

The rearrangement links TRBV18 to TRBJ1-5, with D hard to call. This CDR3 has 13 residues. V lost 3 bases and J lost 4, with 7 bases in between. Germline V gene sequence: CDR1 KGHSH, CDR2 LQKENI. The DNA for the CDR3 is TGTGCCAGCTCACCTGGCCGGAATCAGCCCCAGCATTTT. This codes for CASSPGRNQPQHF. Using reference TRBV18 and TRBJ1-5 for the parts outside the CDR3, the full variable domain is NAGVMQNPRHLVRRRGQEARLRCSPMKGHSHVYWYRQLPEEGLKFMVYLQKENIIDESGMPKERFSAEFPKEGPSILRIQQVVRGDSAAYFCASSPGRNQPQHFGDGTRLSIL.

The chain employs TRBV7-9 and TRBJ1-3; possible D gene TRBD1, 6 bases. This CDR3 contains 16 residues. Germline V gene data show CDR1 as SEHNR and CDR2 as FQNEAQ (reference sequence). V was clipped by 5 bases and J by 0 bases, with 14 bases between them. The CDR3 bases are TGTGCCAGCAGCAACTCCGGGGACAACTCTGGAAACACCATATATTTT. As protein: CASSNSGDNSGNTIYF.

This clone was counted only a few times. The sample has other DNA sequences that encode this CDR3 too. V is TRBV6-4 and J is TRBJ2-3; D possibly corresponds to TRBD2 (7 bases). V dropped 2 bases and J dropped 2 bases, with 8 bases sitting between them. The CDR3 spans 14 residues. Germline CDR1 reads MRHNA; CDR2 reads SNTAGT. As DNA, the CDR3 is TGTGCCAGCAGTGACGGGGGGGCCACAGATACGCAGTATTTT. It translates to CASSDGGATDTQYF.

The chain is built from TRBV3-1 (or the pseudogene TRBV3-2) and TRBJ2-1; maybe TRBD2 (6 bases). Germline V gene sequence: CDR1 LGHDT, CDR2 YNNKEL (reference sequence). V lost 2 bases to trimming and J lost 9 bases, with 11 bases between them. This CDR3 region has 13 residues. The CDR3 loop reads CASSQYQGGEQFF. The CDR3 DNA is TGTGCCAGCAGCCAATATCAGGGAGGTGAGCAGTTCTTC.

This clone has a single count. The genes are TRBV9 and TRBJ1-2; D perhaps matches TRBD1 (6 bases). Germline CDR1 is SGDLS and CDR2 is YYNGEE. The V and J ends lost 0 bases and 2 bases respectively, with 8 bases between them. The CDR3 is 14 residues long. The CDR3 nucleotides are TGTGCCAGCAGCGTAGATACAGGGAACTATGGCTACACCTTC. It yields the protein CASSVDTGNYGYTF.

The genes are TRBV5-1 and TRBJ1-2; D ambiguous. Germline lookup yields CDR1 SGHRS and CDR2 YFSETQ. Trimming pared 0 bases from V and 5 bases from J, leaving 14 bases between. The CDR3 contains 15 residues. The CDR3 DNA is TGCGCCAGCAGCTTGGACAGAGGAAGTGAGTATGGCTACACCTTC. This translates into CASSLDRGSEYGYTF.

The chain carries TRBV30 and TRBJ2-1; 8 nucleotides agree with TRBD1. The V gene's germline CDR1 is GTSNPN and CDR2 SVGIG (reference sequence). CDR3 length equals 12 residues. J lost 5 bases, V lost 8 bases, and 5 bases had no gene match. The CDR3 reads CALDRGDNEQFF. The CDR3, as DNA: TGTGCCCTTGACAGGGGAGACAATGAGCAGTTCTTC.

There are a few counts of this clone. This sequence joins TRBV12-3 or TRBV12-4 and TRBJ2-5; D not resolved. The V end lost 6 bases, the J end lost 6 bases, and 14 bases lay between the germline ends. This CDR3 region has 13 residues. CDR3 coding DNA: TGTGCCAGCAGCTATCCTCCAGACCAGACCCAGTACTTC. Amino acid sequence: CASSYPPDQTQYF.

In its sample, this clone was seen once. The rearrangement uses TRBV5-6 and TRBJ1-4; tentatively, D is TRBD1 (6 bases). The CDR3 loop spans 14 amino acids. The V and J ends lost 2 bases and 7 bases respectively, with 12 bases between them. Germline assignment: CDR1 SGHDT and CDR2 YYEEEE. The CDR3, as DNA: TGTGCCAGCAGCTTAAAGGGGGGCCTTGAAAAACTGTTTTTT. Translated: CASSLKGGLEKLFF.

The V and J genes are TRBV19 and TRBJ2-3; a weak D match, TRBD1 (6 bases). Germline V gene data show CDR1 as LNHDA and CDR2 as SQIVND (reference sequence). The CDR3 has 15 amino acids. Trimming pared 6 bases from V and 2 bases from J, leaving 15 bases between. The CDR3 region is CASRRGSVATDTQYF. The CDR3 bases are TGTGCCAGTAGAAGGGGGTCGGTGGCCACAGATACGCAGTATTTT.

The chain joins TRBV6-5 to TRBJ1-4; 7 bases line up with TRBD1. CDR3 size: 16 residues. Germline V gene data show CDR1 as MNHEY and CDR2 as SVGAGI. J was trimmed by 5 bases and V by 2 bases; bases with no gene match: 8. The CDR3 nucleotides read TGTGCCAGCAGTTACACCCCAGGGGGAGGGAATGAAAAACTGTTTTTT. This gives the protein CASSYTPGGGNEKLFF.

The chain employs TRBV2 and TRBJ1-2; TRBD1 matches at 8 bases. The CDR3 totals 11 residues. Germline values: CDR1 SNHLY, CDR2 FYNNEI. CDR3 DNA: TGTGCAACTGGACAGGGTAGGGGCTACACCTTC. Protein sequence: CATGQGRGYTF.

The V gene is TRBV2, the J gene TRBJ2-7; TRBD1 agrees at 8 bases. The germline gives CDR1 SNHLY, CDR2 FYNNEI. The CDR3 has 13 residues. With 4 bases clipped from V and 6 bases from J, the junction kept 5 bases outside the gene matches. The CDR3 DNA reads as TGTGCCAGCAGTGCTCGCAGGGGGCCCGAGCAGTACTTC. This sequence encodes CASSARRGPEQYF.

The chain employs TRBV5-1 and TRBJ1-2; 10 nucleotides align to TRBD1. The germline V gene encodes CDR1 SGHRS and CDR2 YFSETQ. CDR3 size: 15 residues. The junction had 5 bases not matched to a gene; V was cut back by 0 bases and J by 6 bases. CDR3 residues: CASSLAGTGVDGYTF. The CDR3 DNA is TGCGCCAGCAGCTTGGCCGGGACAGGGGTCGATGGCTACACCTTC.

This sequence joins TRBV24-1 and TRBJ1-5; D perhaps matches TRBD1 (5 bases). This CDR3 is 14 amino acids long. The germline V gene encodes CDR1 KGHDR and CDR2 SFDVKD. Trimming took off 4 bases at V and 3 bases at J, with 9 bases between the two ends. CDR3 loop: CATSESGFNQPQHF. CDR3 DNA sequence: TGTGCCACCAGTGAATCAGGGTTCAATCAGCCCCAGCATTTT.

V usage is TRBV9 and J usage is TRBJ2-1, with TRBD2 matching over 15 bases. The ends lost 4 bases at V and 0 bases at J; junction bases unmatched: 11. Germline assignment: CDR1 SGDLS and CDR2 YYNGEE. The CDR3 spans 20 residues. The CDR3 DNA reads as TGTGCCAGCAGCCGAACCGGGACTAGCGGGGGGCCGAGCTCCTACAATGAGCAGTTCTTC. Residues: CASSRTGTSGGPSSYNEQFF.

The gene calls are TRBV19 and TRBJ2-3, with D tentatively TRBD1 or TRBD2 (5 bases each). Germline CDR1 reads LNHDA; CDR2 reads SQIVND (reference sequence). Trimming took 7 bases from V and 0 from J, leaving 11 bases between them. The CDR3 is 14 amino acids. In nucleotides, the CDR3 is TGTGCCAGTAAGGGGACGCATAGCACAGATACGCAGTATTTT. As protein: CASKGTHSTDTQYF.

The CDR3 nucleotides are TGTGCCATCAGTGAGTCTCCGGGACTAGCGGGGGCCGGGAACAATGAGCAGTTCTTC. Translated, it gives CAISESPGLAGAGNNEQFF. J is TRBJ2-1 and V is TRBV10-3; TRBD2 aligns across 14 bases. Germline loops: CDR1 ENHRY, CDR2 SYGVKD. With 0 bases clipped from V and 5 bases from J, the junction kept 9 bases outside the gene matches. CDR3 length: 19 amino acids.

The rearrangement uses TRBV5-4 and TRBJ2-7; D unresolved. The CDR3 runs to 15 residues. V dropped 0 bases and J dropped 0 bases, with 10 bases sitting between them. Germline CDR1 SGHNT, CDR2 YYREEE (reference sequence). The CDR3 DNA sequence: TGTGCCAGCAGCTTGGATCAGGCGAGCTCCTACGAGCAGTACTTC. It specifies CASSLDQASSYEQYF.

The chain has TRBV7-9 and TRBJ1-1, with D maybe TRBD1 (6 bases). This CDR3 is built from 15 residues. The ends were cut back, 1 base at V and 4 bases at J, with 13 bases in the middle. Per the germline V gene, CDR1 is SEHNR and CDR2 is FQNEAQ (reference sequence). Here the CDR3 reads CASSLELGARTEAFF. In DNA, the CDR3 is TGTGCCAGCAGCTTAGAGTTGGGGGCTCGCACTGAAGCTTTCTTT. Using reference TRBV7-9 and TRBJ1-1 for the parts outside the CDR3, the full variable domain is DTGVSQNPRHKITKRGQNVTFRCDPISEHNRLYWYRQTLGQGPEFLTYFQNEAQLEKSRLLSDRFSAERPKGSFSTLEIQRTEQGDSAMYLCASSLELGARTEAFFGQGTRLTVV.

This clone was picked up a small number of times. The CDR3 DNA is TGTGCCAGCATCTTAGGAGATACGCAGTATTTT. Translated, it gives CASILGDTQYF. The V call is TRBV6-5, the J call TRBJ2-3; D remains ambiguous. CDR3 length: 11 amino acids. The germline CDR1 and CDR2 sequences are MNHEY and SVGAGI. V lost 7 bases, J lost 5 bases, and 7 bases lay in between.

The chain is built from TRBV2 and TRBJ1-1; no firm D call. Trimming stripped 4 bases from V and 1 base from J, with 7 bases between. Germline CDR1 is SNHLY and CDR2 is FYNNEI. The CDR3 is 13 residues long. For the CDR3, the DNA is TGTGCCAGCAGTGCCAGACAGAACACTGAAGCTTTCTTT. This codes for CASSARQNTEAFF.